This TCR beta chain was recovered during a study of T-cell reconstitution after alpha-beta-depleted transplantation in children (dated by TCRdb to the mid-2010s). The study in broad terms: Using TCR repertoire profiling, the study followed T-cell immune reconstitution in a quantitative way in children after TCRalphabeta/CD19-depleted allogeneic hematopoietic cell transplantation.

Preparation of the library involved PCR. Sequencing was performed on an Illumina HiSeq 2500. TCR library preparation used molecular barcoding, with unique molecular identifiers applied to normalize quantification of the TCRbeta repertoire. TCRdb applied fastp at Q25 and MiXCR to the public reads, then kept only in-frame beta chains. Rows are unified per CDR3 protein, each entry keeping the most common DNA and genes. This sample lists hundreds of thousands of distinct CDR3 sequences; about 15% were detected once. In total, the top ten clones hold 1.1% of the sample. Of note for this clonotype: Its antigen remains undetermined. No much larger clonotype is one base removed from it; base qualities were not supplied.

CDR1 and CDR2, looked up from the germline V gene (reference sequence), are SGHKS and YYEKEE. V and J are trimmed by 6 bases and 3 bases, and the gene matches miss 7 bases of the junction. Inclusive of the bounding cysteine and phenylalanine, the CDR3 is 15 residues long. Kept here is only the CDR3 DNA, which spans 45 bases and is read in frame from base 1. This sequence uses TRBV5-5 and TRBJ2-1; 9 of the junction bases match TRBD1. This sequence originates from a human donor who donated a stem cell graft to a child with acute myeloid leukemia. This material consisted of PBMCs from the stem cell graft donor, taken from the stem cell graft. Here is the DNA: TGTGCCAGCACCGCCGGGACAGGGCTCTACAATGAGCAGTTCTTC. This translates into CASTAGTGLYNEQFF.